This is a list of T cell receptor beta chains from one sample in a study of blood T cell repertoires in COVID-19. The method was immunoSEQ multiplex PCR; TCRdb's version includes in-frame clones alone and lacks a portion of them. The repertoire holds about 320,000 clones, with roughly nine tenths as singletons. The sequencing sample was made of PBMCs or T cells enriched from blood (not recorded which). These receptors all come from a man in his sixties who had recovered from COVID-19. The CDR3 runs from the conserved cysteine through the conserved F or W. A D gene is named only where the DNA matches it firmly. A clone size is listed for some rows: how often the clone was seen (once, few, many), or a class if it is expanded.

CDR3 protein: CASSLATWSEQFF
CDR3 DNA: TGTGCCAGCAGCTTGGCGACTTGGAGTGAGCAGTTCTTC
clone size: -
D gene: -
V gene: TRBV5-4
J gene: TRBJ2-1

CDR3 protein: CASSRLRQGAEGYTF
CDR3 DNA: TGTGCCAGCAGCAGACTCCGACAGGGGGCAGAGGGCTACACCTTC
clone size: -
D gene: TRBD1
V gene: TRBV13
J gene: TRBJ1-2

CDR3 protein: CASGASGGAGNEQFF
CDR3 DNA: TGTGCCAGCGGGGCTAGCGGGGGGGCTGGAAATGAGCAGTTCTTC
clone size: -
D gene: TRBD2
V gene: TRBV3-1/TRBV3-2
J gene: TRBJ2-1

CDR3 protein: CASGLQLAGGSETQYF
CDR3 DNA: TGTGCTAGTGGTTTACAACTAGCGGGGGGTTCAGAGACCCAGTACTTC
clone size: -
D gene: TRBD2
V gene: TRBV12-5
J gene: TRBJ2-5

CDR3 protein: CASSTGQGAYF
CDR3 DNA: TGTGCCAGCAGTACGGGACAGGGGGCCTACTTC
clone size: few
D gene: TRBD1
V gene: TRBV6-2/TRBV6-3
J gene: TRBJ2-7

CDR3 protein: CASSDPGGTDTQYF
CDR3 DNA: TGTGCCAGCAGCGACCCAGGGGGCACAGATACGCAGTATTTT
clone size: -
D gene: -
V gene: TRBV11-2
J gene: TRBJ2-3

CDR3 protein: CASSLGLAGGSGANVLTF
CDR3 DNA: TGTGCCAGCAGCTTGGGACTAGCGGGGGGCTCTGGGGCCAACGTCCTGACTTTC
clone size: -
D gene: TRBD2
V gene: TRBV5-5
J gene: TRBJ2-6

CDR3 protein: CASSLVGGEEQFF
CDR3 DNA: TGCGCCAGCAGCTTGGTGGGGGGTGAGGAGCAGTTCTTC
clone size: -
D gene: -
V gene: TRBV5-1
J gene: TRBJ2-1

CDR3 protein: CASSVGSGGSRIETQYF
CDR3 DNA: TGTGCCAGCAGCGTAGGGTCCGGCGGGAGCAGGATTGAGACCCAGTACTTC
clone size: -
D gene: TRBD2
V gene: TRBV9
J gene: TRBJ2-5

CDR3 protein: CASSALGTGNQPQHF
CDR3 DNA: TGTGCCAGTAGCGCGTTAGGGACAGGGAATCAGCCCCAGCATTTT
clone size: -
D gene: TRBD1
V gene: TRBV19
J gene: TRBJ1-5

CDR3 protein: CASSIGDLNQPQHF
CDR3 DNA: TGTGCCAGCAGTATCGGGGATCTAAATCAGCCCCAGCATTTT
clone size: -
D gene: -
V gene: TRBV6-2/TRBV6-3
J gene: TRBJ1-5

CDR3 protein: CASSLVSIPGTAIGYTF
CDR3 DNA: TGTGCCAGCAGCTTAGTATCAATCCCCGGGACAGCCATTGGCTACACCTTC
clone size: -
D gene: TRBD1
V gene: TRBV7-2
J gene: TRBJ1-2

CDR3 protein: CASSLTGETSNQPQHF
CDR3 DNA: TGTGCCAGCAGCCTGACAGGAGAAACGAGCAATCAGCCCCAGCATTTT
clone size: -
D gene: -
V gene: TRBV5-6
J gene: TRBJ1-5

CDR3 protein: CASRPDRGLDQPQHF
CDR3 DNA: TGTGCCAGTAGACCGGACAGGGGGCTCGATCAGCCCCAGCATTTT
clone size: -
D gene: TRBD1
V gene: TRBV19
J gene: TRBJ1-5

CDR3 protein: CASSSGGRSINEKLFF
CDR3 DNA: TGTGCCAGCAGCTCCGGAGGACGGAGCATTAATGAAAAACTGTTTTTT
clone size: -
D gene: -
V gene: TRBV5-4
J gene: TRBJ1-4

CDR3 protein: CASSLEGIGTSGTGELFF
CDR3 DNA: TGTGCCAGCAGCTTAGAGGGGATCGGGACTAGCGGTACCGGGGAGCTGTTTTTT
clone size: -
D gene: TRBD2
V gene: TRBV7-3
J gene: TRBJ2-2

CDR3 protein: CASSAGTVNTGELFF
CDR3 DNA: TGTGCCAGCAGCGCCGGGACTGTGAACACCGGGGAGCTGTTTTTT
clone size: few
D gene: -
V gene: TRBV7-3
J gene: TRBJ2-2

CDR3 protein: CASSFSRQPTTNEKLFF
CDR3 DNA: TGTGCCAGTAGTTTTTCGAGACAACCAACAACTAATGAAAAACTGTTTTTT
clone size: -
D gene: -
V gene: TRBV19
J gene: TRBJ1-4

CDR3 protein: CASTHPGWEGSYNEQFF
CDR3 DNA: TGTGCCAGTACCCACCCGGGGTGGGAGGGGTCCTACAATGAGCAGTTCTTC
clone size: -
D gene: TRBD2
V gene: TRBV19
J gene: TRBJ2-1

CDR3 protein: CSASTGLAGGAYEQYF
CDR3 DNA: TGCAGTGCTAGTACGGGACTAGCGGGAGGAGCTTACGAGCAGTACTTC
clone size: once
D gene: TRBD2
V gene: TRBV20-1
J gene: TRBJ2-7

CDR3 protein: CASSRGLYNEQFF
CDR3 DNA: TGCGCCAGCAGTCGGGGACTCTACAATGAGCAGTTCTTC
clone size: -
D gene: -
V gene: TRBV10-1
J gene: TRBJ2-1

CDR3 protein: CASSRLAGGGDTQYF
CDR3 DNA: TGTGCCAGCAGTCGACTAGCGGGAGGGGGCGATACGCAGTATTTT
clone size: -
D gene: TRBD2
V gene: TRBV27
J gene: TRBJ2-3

CDR3 protein: CASSIDSGTISINEQFF
CDR3 DNA: TGCGCCAGCAGCATCGATTCCGGGACAATAAGTATCAATGAGCAGTTCTTC
clone size: once
D gene: -
V gene: TRBV5-1
J gene: TRBJ2-1

CDR3 protein: CASSLVRQNTEAFF
CDR3 DNA: TGTGCCAGCAGCTTAGTCAGACAGAACACTGAAGCTTTCTTT
clone size: -
D gene: -
V gene: TRBV7-8
J gene: TRBJ1-1

CDR3 protein: CASSQEGGGAPYEQYF
CDR3 DNA: TGTGCCAGCAGCCAGGAGGGCGGGGGGGCCCCCTACGAGCAGTACTTC
clone size: -
D gene: TRBD2
V gene: TRBV7-6
J gene: TRBJ2-7

CDR3 protein: CASSESAGELFF
CDR3 DNA: TGTGCCAGCAGTGAATCCGCGGGGGAGCTGTTTTTT
clone size: -
D gene: -
V gene: TRBV6-1
J gene: TRBJ2-2

CDR3 protein: CASSLGGQWTGELFF
CDR3 DNA: TGTGCCAGCAGCTTAGGGGGACAGTGGACCGGGGAGCTGTTTTTT
clone size: -
D gene: TRBD1
V gene: TRBV7-9
J gene: TRBJ2-2

CDR3 protein: CASSATSASTDTQYF
CDR3 DNA: TGTGCCAGCAGCGCAACTAGCGCTAGCACAGATACGCAGTATTTT
clone size: -
D gene: TRBD2
V gene: TRBV7-3
J gene: TRBJ2-3

CDR3 protein: CASSFGQGVVYEQYF
CDR3 DNA: TGTGCCAGCAGTTTTGGACAGGGGGTTGTCTACGAGCAGTACTTC
clone size: -
D gene: TRBD1
V gene: TRBV6-5
J gene: TRBJ2-7

CDR3 protein: CASSLFSGALQETQYF
CDR3 DNA: TGTGCCAGCAGCTTATTTTCAGGGGCGCTCCAAGAGACCCAGTACTTC
clone size: -
D gene: -
V gene: TRBV5-6
J gene: TRBJ2-5

CDR3 protein: CASSLSGEGTQYF
CDR3 DNA: TGTGCCAGCAGCTTATCAGGGGAGGGGACCCAGTACTTC
clone size: -
D gene: -
V gene: TRBV7-9
J gene: TRBJ2-5

CDR3 protein: CASSQDRAGNSPLHF
CDR3 DNA: TGCGCCAGCAGCCAGGACCGGGCGGGTAATTCACCCCTCCACTTT
clone size: -
D gene: -
V gene: TRBV4-3
J gene: TRBJ1-6

CDR3 protein: CASSQSVYEQYF
CDR3 DNA: TGTGCCAGCAGCCAATCCGTGTACGAGCAGTACTTC
clone size: many
D gene: -
V gene: TRBV3-1/TRBV3-2
J gene: TRBJ2-7

CDR3 protein: CASRASGTSTDTQYF
CDR3 DNA: TGTGCCAGCAGGGCTAGCGGGACTAGCACAGATACGCAGTATTTT
clone size: -
D gene: TRBD2
V gene: TRBV6-5
J gene: TRBJ2-3

CDR3 protein: CASRKTQSSGNTIYF
CDR3 DNA: TGTGCCAGCAGGAAGACACAGAGCTCTGGAAACACCATATATTTT
clone size: -
D gene: -
V gene: TRBV6-5
J gene: TRBJ1-3

CDR3 protein: CACPYSGGLVANEKLFF
CDR3 DNA: TGTGCCTGCCCATACTCGGGGGGGCTGGTGGCTAATGAAAAACTGTTTTTT
clone size: -
D gene: -
V gene: TRBV30
J gene: TRBJ1-4

CDR3 protein: CASGPAGAGYTF
CDR3 DNA: TGTGCCAGCGGACCTGCGGGGGCCGGCTACACCTTC
clone size: -
D gene: -
V gene: TRBV6-5
J gene: TRBJ1-2

CDR3 protein: CASSQDTELYGYTF
CDR3 DNA: TGCGCCAGCAGCCAAGACACAGAACTCTATGGCTACACCTTC
clone size: -
D gene: -
V gene: TRBV4-3
J gene: TRBJ1-2

CDR3 protein: CASSLSEVTGELFF
CDR3 DNA: TGTGCCAGCAGCTTATCGGAGGTAACCGGGGAGCTGTTTTTT
clone size: -
D gene: -
V gene: TRBV11-3
J gene: TRBJ2-2

CDR3 protein: CASSQAPRGNSPLHF
CDR3 DNA: TGTGCCAGCAGCCAAGCTCCGAGGGGGAATTCACCCCTCCACTTT
clone size: -
D gene: -
V gene: TRBV3-1/TRBV3-2
J gene: TRBJ1-6

CDR3 protein: CASTPRGGGSYEQYF
CDR3 DNA: TGTGCCAGTACCCCCCGCGGTGGGGGGTCCTACGAGCAGTACTTC
clone size: few
D gene: -
V gene: TRBV19
J gene: TRBJ2-7

CDR3 protein: CASSPLDRASGNTIYF
CDR3 DNA: TGTGCCAGCTCACCACTTGACAGGGCTTCTGGAAACACCATATATTTT
clone size: -
D gene: TRBD1
V gene: TRBV18
J gene: TRBJ1-3

CDR3 protein: CASRGTGSSPLHF
CDR3 DNA: TGTGCCAGTAGAGGGACAGGGTCTTCACCCCTCCACTTT
clone size: -
D gene: TRBD1
V gene: TRBV19
J gene: TRBJ1-6

CDR3 protein: CAGPQWGDRTQETQYF
CDR3 DNA: TGTGCCGGGCCCCAATGGGGGGACAGAACCCAAGAGACCCAGTACTTC
clone size: once
D gene: -
V gene: TRBV6-4
J gene: TRBJ2-5

CDR3 protein: CASSQDTGTGVFPGYTF
CDR3 DNA: TGTGCCAGCAGCCAAGACACCGGGACAGGGGTATTTCCTGGCTACACCTTC
clone size: -
D gene: TRBD1
V gene: TRBV3-1/TRBV3-2
J gene: TRBJ1-2

CDR3 protein: CASSQDRGWETQYF
CDR3 DNA: TGTGCCAGCAGCCAAGATAGGGGTTGGGAGACCCAGTACTTC
clone size: -
D gene: -
V gene: TRBV3-1/TRBV3-2
J gene: TRBJ2-5

CDR3 protein: CASSGTGGSGANVLTF
CDR3 DNA: TGTGCCAGCAGCGGGACAGGGGGCTCTGGGGCCAACGTCCTGACTTTC
clone size: -
D gene: TRBD1
V gene: TRBV9
J gene: TRBJ2-6

CDR3 protein: CAWRGLAGMNTGELFF
CDR3 DNA: TGTGCCTGGAGGGGACTAGCGGGGATGAACACCGGGGAGCTGTTTTTT
clone size: -
D gene: TRBD2
V gene: TRBV30
J gene: TRBJ2-2

CDR3 protein: CASSLSGVVGTDTQYF
CDR3 DNA: TGTGCCAGCAGCTTATCCGGGGTAGTCGGCACAGATACGCAGTATTTT
clone size: -
D gene: -
V gene: TRBV7-2
J gene: TRBJ2-3

CDR3 protein: CASSVIDTKRNTGELFF
CDR3 DNA: TGCGCCAGCAGTGTGATCGACACCAAACGGAACACCGGGGAGCTGTTTTTT
clone size: -
D gene: -
V gene: TRBV10-1
J gene: TRBJ2-2

CDR3 protein: CAISESNRANTEAFF
CDR3 DNA: TGTGCCATCAGTGAGTCCAACAGGGCGAACACTGAAGCTTTCTTT
clone size: -
D gene: -
V gene: TRBV10-3
J gene: TRBJ1-1

CDR3 protein: CASSLAGGRETQYF
CDR3 DNA: TGTGCCAGCAGCTTAGCAGGTGGCCGAGAGACCCAGTACTTC
clone size: -
D gene: -
V gene: TRBV11-3
J gene: TRBJ2-5

CDR3 protein: CASSYIPQGDNSPLHF
CDR3 DNA: TGTGCCAGCAGTTATATCCCACAGGGAGACAATTCACCCCTCCACTTT
clone size: -
D gene: -
V gene: TRBV6-5
J gene: TRBJ1-6

CDR3 protein: CASSLAGMNTEAFF
CDR3 DNA: TGCGCCAGCAGCTTGGCAGGGATGAACACTGAAGCTTTCTTT
clone size: few
D gene: -
V gene: TRBV5-1
J gene: TRBJ1-1

CDR3 protein: CASKGLAGDTQYF
CDR3 DNA: TGTGCCAGCAAGGGACTAGCAGGAGATACGCAGTATTTT
clone size: -
D gene: TRBD2
V gene: TRBV6-5
J gene: TRBJ2-3